The sequence of this T cell receptor (beta chain) was determined in a study of T cells in Graves' hyperthyroidism and ophthalmopathy. Study-level findings and limits: A model of 13 V-J features distinguished ophthalmopathy from stable hyperthyroidism.

V lost 1 base to trimming and J lost 0 bases; unmatched junction nucleotides: 3. This CDR3 region has 15 residues. Germline V gene lookup returns CDR1 SGHTA and CDR2 FQGNSA. This clonotype has ten or more counts. Its antigen is still unknown. Template material for amplifying TCR beta CDR3 regions consisted of RNA transcripts. The TCR CDR3 was amplified in a first-round RT-PCR using the HTBI primer set. TCRdb used MiXCR to reprocess the multiplex PCR reads, holding one entry per CDR3 protein. The sample yields hundreds of thousands of distinct CDR3 sequences, around a quarter seen once. Sequencing was carried out using blood. The clonotype comes from a woman in her 30s with Graves' ophthalmopathy. The V gene is TRBV7-2, the J gene TRBJ2-7, with 7 positions matching TRBD1. In nucleotides, the CDR3 is TGTGCCAGCAGCTTAGTAGGGGGCCGCTCCTACGAGCAGTACTTC. Residues: CASSLVGGRSYEQYF. Variable domain in full (rest from reference TRBV7-2 and TRBJ2-7): GAGVSQSPSNKVTEKGKDVELRCDPISGHTALYWYRQSLGQGLEFLIYFQGNSAPDKSGLPSDRFSAERTGGSVSTLTIQRTQQEDSAVYLCASSLVGGRSYEQYFGPGTRLTVT.